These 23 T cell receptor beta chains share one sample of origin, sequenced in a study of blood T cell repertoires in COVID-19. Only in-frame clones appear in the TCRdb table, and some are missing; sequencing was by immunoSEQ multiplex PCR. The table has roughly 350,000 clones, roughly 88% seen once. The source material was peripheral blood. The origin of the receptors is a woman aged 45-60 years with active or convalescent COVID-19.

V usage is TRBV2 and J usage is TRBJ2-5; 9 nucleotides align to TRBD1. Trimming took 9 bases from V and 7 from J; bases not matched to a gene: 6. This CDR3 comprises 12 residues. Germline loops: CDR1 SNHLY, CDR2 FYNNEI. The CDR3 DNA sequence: TGTGCCAGGCAACAGGGGGCGGTGACCCAGTACTTC. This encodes CARQQGAVTQYF.

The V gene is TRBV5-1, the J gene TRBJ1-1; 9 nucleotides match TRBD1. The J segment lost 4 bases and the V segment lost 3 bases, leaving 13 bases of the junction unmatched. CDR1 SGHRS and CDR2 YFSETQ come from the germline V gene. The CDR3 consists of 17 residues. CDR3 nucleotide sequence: TGCGCCAGCAGCTCGGACGTCGAAAGGACAGGGGCCACTGAAGCTTTCTTT. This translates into CASSSDVERTGATEAFF.

Here the CDR3 reads CASSSRGSGNTIYF. CDR3 bases: TGTGCCAGCAGTTCCCGCGGCTCTGGAAACACCATATATTTT. V is TRBV7-9 and J is TRBJ1-3; D unclear. The V end lost 6 bases, the J end lost 0 bases, and 9 bases lay between the germline ends. CDR1 SEHNR and CDR2 FQNEAQ come from the germline V gene (reference sequence). CDR3 length equals 14 residues.

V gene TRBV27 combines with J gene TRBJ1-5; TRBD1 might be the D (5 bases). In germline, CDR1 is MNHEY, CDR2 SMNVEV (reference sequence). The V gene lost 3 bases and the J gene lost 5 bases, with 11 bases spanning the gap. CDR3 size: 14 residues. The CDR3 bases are TGTGCCAGCAGTTTGTCAGGGAATCATCAGCCCCAGCATTTT. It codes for CASSLSGNHQPQHF.

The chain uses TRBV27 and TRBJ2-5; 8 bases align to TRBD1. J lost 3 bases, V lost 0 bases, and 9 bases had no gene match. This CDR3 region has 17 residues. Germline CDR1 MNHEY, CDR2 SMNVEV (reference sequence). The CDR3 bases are TGTGCCAGCAGTTTATCAGCAGGGGGCTCGGGTGAAGAGACCCAGTACTTC. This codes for CASSLSAGGSGEETQYF.

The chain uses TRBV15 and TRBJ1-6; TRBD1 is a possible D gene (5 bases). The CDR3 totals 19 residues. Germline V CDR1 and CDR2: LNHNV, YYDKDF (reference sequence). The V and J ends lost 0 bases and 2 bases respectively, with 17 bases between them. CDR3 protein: CATSREIYKGATYNSPLHF. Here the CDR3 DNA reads TGTGCCACCAGCAGAGAAATTTATAAAGGGGCCACCTATAATTCACCCCTCCACTTT. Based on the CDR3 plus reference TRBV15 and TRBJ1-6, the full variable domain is DAMVIQNPRYQVTQFGKPVTLSCSQTLNHNVMYWYQQKSSQAPKLLFHYYDKDFNNEADTPDNFQSRRPNTSFCFLDIRSPGLGDTAMYLCATSREIYKGATYNSPLHFGNGTRLTVT.

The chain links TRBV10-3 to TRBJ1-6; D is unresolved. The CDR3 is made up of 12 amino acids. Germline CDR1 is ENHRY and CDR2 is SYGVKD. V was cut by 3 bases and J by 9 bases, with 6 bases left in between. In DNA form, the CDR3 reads TGTGCCATCAGTGACTCCTCTTCACCCCTCCACTTT. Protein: CAISDSSSPLHF.

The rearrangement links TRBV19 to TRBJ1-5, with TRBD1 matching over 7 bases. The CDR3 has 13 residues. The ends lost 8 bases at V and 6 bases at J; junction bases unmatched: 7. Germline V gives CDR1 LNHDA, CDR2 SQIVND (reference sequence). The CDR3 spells CASSYRGGQPQHF. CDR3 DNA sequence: TGTGCCAGTTCTTACAGGGGAGGTCAGCCCCAGCATTTT.

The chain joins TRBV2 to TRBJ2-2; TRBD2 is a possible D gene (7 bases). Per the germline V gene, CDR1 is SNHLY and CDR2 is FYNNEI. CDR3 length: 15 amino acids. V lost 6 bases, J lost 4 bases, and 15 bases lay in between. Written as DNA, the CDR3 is TGTGCCAGCAGAGGCCGGGGGGCCCCCACCGGGGAGCTGTTTTTT. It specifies CASRGRGAPTGELFF.

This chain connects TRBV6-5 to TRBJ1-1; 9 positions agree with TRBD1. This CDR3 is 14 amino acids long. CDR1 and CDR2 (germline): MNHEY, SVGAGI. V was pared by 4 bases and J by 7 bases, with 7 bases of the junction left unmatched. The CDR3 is CASSFRQGDIEAFF. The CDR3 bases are TGTGCCAGCAGTTTCCGACAGGGGGATATTGAAGCTTTCTTT.

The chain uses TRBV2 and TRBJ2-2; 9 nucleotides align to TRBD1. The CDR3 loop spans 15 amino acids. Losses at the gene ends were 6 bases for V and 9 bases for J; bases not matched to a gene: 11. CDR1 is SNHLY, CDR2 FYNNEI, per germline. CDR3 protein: CASSAGTGPERELFF. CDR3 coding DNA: TGTGCCAGCAGCGCCGGGACAGGGCCCGAGCGGGAGCTGTTTTTT.

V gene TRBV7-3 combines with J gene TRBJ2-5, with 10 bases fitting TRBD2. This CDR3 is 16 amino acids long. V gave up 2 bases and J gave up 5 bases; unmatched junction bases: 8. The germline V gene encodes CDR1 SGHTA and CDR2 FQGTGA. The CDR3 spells CASSLGQSTSGETQYF. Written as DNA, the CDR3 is TGTGCCAGCAGCTTAGGGCAATCGACTAGCGGGGAGACCCAGTACTTC.

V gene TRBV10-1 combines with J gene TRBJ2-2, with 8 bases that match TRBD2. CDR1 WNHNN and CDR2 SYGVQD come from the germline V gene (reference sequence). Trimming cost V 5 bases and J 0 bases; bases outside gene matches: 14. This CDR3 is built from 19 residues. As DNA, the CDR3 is TGCGCCAGCAGTTTAGCGGGGAAGCCCCTCGACGCGAACACCGGGGAGCTGTTTTTT. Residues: CASSLAGKPLDANTGELFF.

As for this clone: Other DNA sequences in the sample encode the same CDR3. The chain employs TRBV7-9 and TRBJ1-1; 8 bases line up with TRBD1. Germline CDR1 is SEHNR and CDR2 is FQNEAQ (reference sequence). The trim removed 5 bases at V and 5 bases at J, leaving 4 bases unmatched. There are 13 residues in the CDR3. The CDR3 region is CASSPQGGTEAFF. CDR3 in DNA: TGTGCCAGCAGCCCACAGGGGGGGACTGAAGCTTTCTTT.

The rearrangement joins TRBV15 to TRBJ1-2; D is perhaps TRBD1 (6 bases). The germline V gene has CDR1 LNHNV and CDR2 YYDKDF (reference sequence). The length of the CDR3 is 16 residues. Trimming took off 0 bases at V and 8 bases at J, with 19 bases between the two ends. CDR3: CATSRDVMGTGRGYTF. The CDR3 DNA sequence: TGTGCCACCAGCAGAGACGTAATGGGAACAGGGAGAGGCTACACCTTC.

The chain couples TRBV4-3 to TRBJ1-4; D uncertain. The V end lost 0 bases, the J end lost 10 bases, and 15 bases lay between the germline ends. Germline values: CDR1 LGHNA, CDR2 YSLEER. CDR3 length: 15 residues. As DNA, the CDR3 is TGCGCCAGCAGCCAAGATACCGGGAACAACGGAAAACTGTTTTTT. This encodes CASSQDTGNNGKLFF.

The CDR3 sequence: CASSSGQGGETNEKLFF. The DNA for the CDR3 is TGTGCCAGCAGCTCGGGACAGGGAGGGGAAACTAATGAAAAACTGTTTTTT. The V call is TRBV7-9, the J call TRBJ1-4; 9 nucleotides align to TRBD1. Losses at the gene ends were 4 bases for V and 1 base for J; bases not matched to a gene: 7. There are 17 residues in the CDR3. Germline V gene sequence: CDR1 SEHNR, CDR2 FQNEAQ (reference sequence).

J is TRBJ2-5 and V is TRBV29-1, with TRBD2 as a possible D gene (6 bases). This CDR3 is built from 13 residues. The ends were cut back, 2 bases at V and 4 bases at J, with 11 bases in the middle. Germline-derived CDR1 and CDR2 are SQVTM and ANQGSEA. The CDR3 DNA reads TGCAGCGTTGAATTGGGGGAGGCAGAGACCCAGTACTTC. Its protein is CSVELGEAETQYF.

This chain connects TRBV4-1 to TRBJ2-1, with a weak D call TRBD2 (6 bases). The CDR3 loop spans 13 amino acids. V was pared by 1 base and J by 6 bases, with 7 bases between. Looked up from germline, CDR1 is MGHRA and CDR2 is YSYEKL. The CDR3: CASSQVGLNEQFF. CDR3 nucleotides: TGCGCCAGCAGCCAAGTGGGACTCAATGAGCAGTTCTTC.

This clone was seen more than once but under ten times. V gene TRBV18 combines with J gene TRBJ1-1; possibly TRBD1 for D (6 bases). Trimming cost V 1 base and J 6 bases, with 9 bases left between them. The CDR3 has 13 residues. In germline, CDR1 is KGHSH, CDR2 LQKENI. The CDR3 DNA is TGTGCCAGCTCACCACTAACAGGGCCTGAAGCTTTCTTT. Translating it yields CASSPLTGPEAFF.

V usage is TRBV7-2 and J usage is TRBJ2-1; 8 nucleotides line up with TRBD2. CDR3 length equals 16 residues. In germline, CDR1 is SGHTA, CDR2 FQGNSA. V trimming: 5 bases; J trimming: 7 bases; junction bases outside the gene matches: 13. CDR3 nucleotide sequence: TGTGCCAGCAGCCCCCACGGAGCGGGGGTAGGTAATGAGCAGTTCTTC. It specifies CASSPHGAGVGNEQFF.

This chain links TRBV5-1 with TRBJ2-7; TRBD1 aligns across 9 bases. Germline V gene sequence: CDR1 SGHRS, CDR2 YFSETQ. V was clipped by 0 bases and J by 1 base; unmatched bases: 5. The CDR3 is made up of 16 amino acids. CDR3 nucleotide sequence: TGCGCCAGCAGCTTGGTTTCTGGGACAGGGTCCTACGAGCAGTACTTC. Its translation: CASSLVSGTGSYEQYF. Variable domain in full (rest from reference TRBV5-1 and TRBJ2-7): KAGVTQTPRYLIKTRGQQVTLSCSPISGHRSVSWYQQTPGQGLQFLFEYFSETQRNKGNFPGRFSGRQFSNSRSEMNVSTLELGDSALYLCASSLVSGTGSYEQYFGPGTRLTVT.

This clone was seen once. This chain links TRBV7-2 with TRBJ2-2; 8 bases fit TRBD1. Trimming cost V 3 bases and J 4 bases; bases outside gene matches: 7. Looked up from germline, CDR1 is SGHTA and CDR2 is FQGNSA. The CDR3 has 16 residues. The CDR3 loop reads CASSFLRTGPTGELFF. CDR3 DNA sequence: TGTGCCAGCAGCTTTCTCAGGACAGGGCCCACCGGGGAGCTGTTTTTT.